The 21 T cell receptor beta chains below all came from one sample that was sequenced in a study of T cells after yellow fever vaccination. TCRdb re-called the 5' RACE reads with MiXCR, one entry per CDR3 protein. The repertoire includes approximately 110,000 distinct CDR3 sequences, approximately 7% of them detected once, and around 2.6% sits in the top ten. Sequencing was performed on CD4+ T cells sorted from PBMCs, taken roughly 10 days after the first yellow fever vaccination. The receptors were sampled from a man younger than 35 who received the YFV17D yellow fever vaccine.

This clonotype was observed at least ten times. The chain is built from TRBV5-1 and TRBJ1-5; no firm D call. Germline V gene sequence: CDR1 SGHRS, CDR2 YFSETQ. The CDR3 has 13 amino acids. V was shortened by 4 bases and J by 8 bases, with 13 bases between the two germline ends. The CDR3 is CASSKLRGEPQHF. The CDR3, as DNA: TGCGCCAGCAGCAAACTCCGTGGGGAGCCCCAGCATTTT. Filled out from reference TRBV5-1 and TRBJ1-5, the complete variable domain reads KAGVTQTPRYLIKTRGQQVTLSCSPISGHRSVSWYQQTPGQGLQFLFEYFSETQRNKGNFPGRFSGRQFSNSRSEMNVSTLELGDSALYLCASSKLRGEPQHFGDGTRLSIL.

This clonotype showed up many times. The rearrangement links TRBV12-3 or TRBV12-4 to TRBJ1-6; D gene ambiguous. The CDR3 is made up of 13 amino acids. Trimming took off 3 bases at V and 8 bases at J, with 8 bases between the two ends. CDR3 residues: CASSLSRYSPLHF. The DNA for the CDR3 is TGTGCCAGCAGTTTGTCTCGGTATTCACCCCTCCACTTT.

This clonotype was found many times. The V and J genes are TRBV7-6 and TRBJ1-1; maybe TRBD1 (6 bases). The length of the CDR3 is 15 residues. Per the germline V gene, CDR1 is SGHVS and CDR2 is FNYEAQ. V was shortened by 0 bases and J by 6 bases, with 14 bases between the two germline ends. CDR3 protein: CASSLAQGKLAEAFF. Written as DNA, the CDR3 is TGTGCCAGCAGCTTAGCTCAGGGGAAGCTCGCTGAAGCTTTCTTT.

This clonotype appeared a few times. This chain connects TRBV20-1 to TRBJ2-5; 9 bases line up with TRBD1. Germline lookup yields CDR1 DFQATT and CDR2 SNEGSKA (reference sequence). Trimming took 6 bases from V and 6 from J; bases not matched to a gene: 14. This CDR3 comprises 15 residues. CDR3 coding DNA: TGCAGTGCCCCTGCCCTCACGGGACAGGGCCAGACCCAGTACTTC. As protein: CSAPALTGQGQTQYF.

This clonotype was recorded a few times. J is TRBJ2-1 and V is TRBV6-5; D ambiguous. V lost 0 bases and J 6 bases, leaving 12 bases between the germline ends. The CDR3 extends over 15 amino acids. From germline, CDR1 is MNHEY and CDR2 SVGAGI. The CDR3 nucleotides read TGTGCCAGCAGTTACTCGACGCCCGCTCTCAATGAGCAGTTCTTC. It specifies CASSYSTPALNEQFF.

The rearrangement links TRBV20-1 to TRBJ1-5; possible D gene TRBD1, 6 bases. Trimming shortened V by 6 bases and J by 9 bases, and 15 bases separated the two germline ends. Germline CDR1 DFQATT, CDR2 SNEGSKA (reference sequence). This CDR3 has 12 amino acids. The CDR3 is CSAGAGALPQHF. DNA of the CDR3: TGCAGTGCAGGAGCAGGGGCATTGCCCCAGCATTTT.

The chain employs TRBV19 and TRBJ1-2, with D possibly TRBD1 on 5 matching bases. This CDR3 contains 13 residues. V shed 5 bases and J shed 4 bases, with 11 bases lying between them. CDR1 is LNHDA and CDR2 is SQIVND in the germline V gene (reference sequence). CDR3 protein: CASSPGLGYGYTF. CDR3 coding DNA: TGTGCCAGTAGTCCGGGACTGGGCTATGGCTACACCTTC.

The sample holds many counts of this clonotype. This chain joins TRBV12-3 or TRBV12-4 and TRBJ2-5; D gene uncertain. Deletions cut 3 bases from V and 9 bases from J, with 17 bases between. The CDR3 is made up of 14 amino acids. CDR3 DNA: TGTGCCAGCAGTTTTTTCGGCGACTGGATAGCCCAGTACTTC. It encodes CASSFFGDWIAQYF.

The chain recombines TRBV29-1 with TRBJ2-5; no definite D call. This CDR3 is built from 13 residues. Per the germline V gene, CDR1 is SQVTM and CDR2 is ANQGSEA. V shed 7 bases and J shed 5 bases, with 17 bases lying between them. The CDR3: CSAEFGKRETQYF. DNA for the CDR3: TGCAGCGCTGAGTTCGGTAAACGGGAGACCCAGTACTTC.

The chain employs TRBV6-5 and TRBJ2-7; 7 bases fit TRBD2. CDR1 is MNHEY, CDR2 SVGAGI, per germline. The CDR3 contains 15 residues. The junction had 7 bases not matched to a gene; V was cut back by 3 bases and J by 2 bases. The CDR3 sequence is CASSYHLAEPYEQYF. The CDR3 region has the DNA TGTGCCAGCAGTTATCATCTAGCGGAGCCCTACGAGCAGTACTTC.

This clonotype has ten or more counts. The V gene is TRBV11-1, the J gene TRBJ2-1; D gene ambiguous. There are 14 residues in the CDR3. In germline, CDR1 is SGHAT, CDR2 FQDESV (reference sequence). Between the trimmed V and J ends, which lost 3 bases and 3 bases, there was a span of 9 bases. The CDR3 DNA sequence: TGTGCCAGCAGCTTTGACGGAAGCTACAATGAGCAGTTCTTC. It encodes CASSFDGSYNEQFF.

This clonotype has a handful of counts. For the CDR3, the DNA is TGCGCCAGCAGCTTGGGAAGTCTTGGAGCAGGGGATGGCTACACCTTC. Its protein is CASSLGSLGAGDGYTF. The genes are TRBV5-1 and TRBJ1-2; weak D call: TRBD1 (6 bases). This CDR3 contains 16 residues. Trimming removed 0 bases at V and 6 bases at J, with 18 bases between. CDR1 is SGHRS and CDR2 is YFSETQ in the germline V gene.

The CDR3 DNA reads as TGTGCCAGCTCACTATCACTAGACACAGATACGCAGTATTTT. Translating gives CASSLSLDTDTQYF. The chain employs TRBV18 and TRBJ2-3; D may be TRBD2 (5 bases). Trimming removed 4 bases at V and 2 bases at J, with 10 bases between. This CDR3 comprises 14 residues. Germline CDR1 reads KGHSH; CDR2 reads LQKENI.

This chain uses TRBV4-1 with TRBJ2-7; 7 bases are a match to TRBD1. Germline V gene sequence: CDR1 MGHRA, CDR2 YSYEKL. This CDR3 comprises 15 residues. Trimming cost V 2 bases and J 4 bases; bases outside gene matches: 8. The CDR3 DNA reads as TGCGCCAGCAGCCAACCCCGGACAGGATCTTACGAGCAGTACTTC. As protein: CASSQPRTGSYEQYF.

This clonotype was detected many times. The CDR3 nucleotides read TGCAGTGCTAGAGCCGGGACTCCACAGTTCTTC. Amino acids: CSARAGTPQFF. The rearrangement joins TRBV20-1 to TRBJ2-1; TRBD2 is a possible D gene (6 bases). Trimming left V 1 base short and J 13 bases short, with 11 bases between. Germline V gene sequence: CDR1 DFQATT, CDR2 SNEGSKA (reference sequence). This CDR3 spans 11 amino acids.

This clonotype showed up many times. The V call is TRBV9, the J call TRBJ2-7; D is undetermined. Trimming took 4 bases from V and 0 from J, leaving 14 bases between them. The length of the CDR3 is 15 residues. Germline V gene lookup returns CDR1 SGDLS and CDR2 YYNGEE. The CDR3 DNA is TGTGCCAGCAGCCCCCGGCAGGCGAGCTCCTACGAGCAGTACTTC. Translation: CASSPRQASSYEQYF.

The rearrangement uses TRBV11-3 and TRBJ2-7; 7 nucleotides match TRBD1. Germline loops: CDR1 SGHNT, CDR2 YENEEA. The length of the CDR3 is 13 residues. The CDR3 is CASSLDRDYEQYV. CDR3 nucleotides: TGTGCCAGCAGCCTAGACAGGGACTACGAGCAGTACGTC.

Ten or more counts support this clonotype. The rearrangement uses TRBV11-2 and TRBJ2-1; 9 bases line up with TRBD2. The germline CDR1 and CDR2 sequences are SGHAT and FQNNGV. This CDR3 comprises 14 residues. V was clipped by 6 bases and J by 8 bases; unmatched bases: 8. CDR3 nucleotide sequence: TGTGCCAGCAGAAGGGGGGGACTAGCCGATGAGCAGTTCTTC. The encoded protein is CASRRGGLADEQFF.

This clonotype appeared many times. The J gene is TRBJ1-4, the V gene TRBV4-1; 9 positions match TRBD1. CDR1 is MGHRA, CDR2 YSYEKL, per germline. V gave up 3 bases and J gave up 4 bases; unmatched junction bases: 6. The CDR3 has 16 amino acids. The CDR3 region has the DNA TGCGCCAGCAGCCACCGTTCGGGACAGGGTAATGAAAAACTGTTTTTT. As protein: CASSHRSGQGNEKLFF.

This clonotype was seen ten or more times. V gene TRBV7-3 combines with J gene TRBJ2-1, with TRBD2 identical over 13 bases. CDR3 length: 14 amino acids. Trimming at V came to 5 bases and at J to 9 bases, leaving 4 bases not matched to a gene. Germline V gene sequence: CDR1 SGHTA, CDR2 FQGTGA. The CDR3 protein is CASSPRTSGGEQFF. The CDR3 bases are TGTGCCAGCAGCCCTCGGACTAGCGGGGGTGAGCAGTTCTTC.

This clonotype came up many times. Written as DNA, the CDR3 is TGCAGTGCTAGAGTGTGGGAAGGGACAGCGCAGTTCTTC. Translated: CSARVWEGTAQFF. The chain is built from TRBV20-1 and TRBJ2-1; 7 bases are a match to TRBD1. The junction had 9 bases not matched to a gene; V was cut back by 1 base and J by 12 bases. CDR1 DFQATT and CDR2 SNEGSKA come from the germline V gene (reference sequence). The CDR3 loop spans 13 amino acids.